These 20 T cell receptor beta chains were sequenced from one sample in a study of cytomegalovirus exposure and HLA in healthy donors. PCR primers comprised 60 Vbeta and 13 Jbeta primers. The method was immunoSEQ multiplex PCR; TCRdb's version includes in-frame clones alone and lacks a portion of them. This table holds some 190,000 clones, approximately 86% found once. Sequencing was carried out using PBMCs. These receptors originate from a woman aged 25 to 39 in good health and CMV-seronegative.

This clone was seen just once. V and J are TRBV6-1 and TRBJ2-3; 8 nucleotides align to TRBD1. With V trimmed by 6 bases and J by 1 base, 0 bases remained unmatched. This CDR3 region has 13 residues. Looked up from germline, CDR1 is MNHNS and CDR2 is SASEGT. The CDR3 loop is CASRGQGTDTQYF. CDR3 nucleotide sequence: TGTGCCAGCAGGGGACAGGGCACAGATACGCAGTATTTT.

This clone was seen more than once but under ten times. This chain joins TRBV6-5 and TRBJ2-7, with TRBD2 matching 7 bases. Germline lookup yields CDR1 MNHEY and CDR2 SVGAGI. The CDR3 is 13 amino acids. The J segment lost 6 bases and the V segment lost 5 bases, leaving 7 bases of the junction unmatched. CDR3 sequence (DNA): TGTGCCAGCAGTCCACTGACTAGCTCCGAGCAGTACTTC. Protein product: CASSPLTSSEQYF.

The chain couples TRBV7-9 to TRBJ2-4; a weak D match, TRBD2 (5 bases). The length of the CDR3 is 14 residues. Trimming removed 2 bases from V and 8 bases from J, with 13 bases in between. CDR1 is SEHNR, CDR2 FQNEAQ, per germline (reference sequence). The chain's CDR3 is CASSLMSPRDIQYF. CDR3 in DNA: TGTGCCAGCAGCTTAATGTCCCCGCGGGACATTCAGTACTTC.

The rearrangement uses TRBV5-1 and TRBJ2-1, with 12 nucleotides matching TRBD2. The CDR3 is made up of 17 amino acids. V dropped 4 bases and J dropped 2; count of bases not matched to a gene: 7. From germline, CDR1 is SGHRS and CDR2 YFSETQ. The DNA for the CDR3 is TGCGCCAGCAGCCGTACTAGCGGGGGGCTAACCTACAATGAGCAGTTCTTC. This sequence encodes CASSRTSGGLTYNEQFF.

The chain uses TRBV5-6 and TRBJ2-1, with 12 bases fitting TRBD1. After removal of 5 bases from V and 6 bases from J, the junction contained 6 bases not matched to a gene. Germline CDR1 SGHDT, CDR2 YYEEEE. This CDR3 comprises 15 residues. Here the CDR3 DNA reads TGTGCCAGCAGACTTGGGACAGGGGGCTTCAATGAGCAGTTCTTC. This translates into CASRLGTGGFNEQFF.

The chain uses TRBV7-3 and TRBJ2-5; D is perhaps TRBD2 (7 bases). V lost 0 bases and J lost 1, with 15 bases in between. The V gene's germline CDR1 is SGHTA and CDR2 FQGTGA. The CDR3 consists of 17 residues. CDR3 sequence (DNA): TGTGCCAGCAGCTTAACAGGGGGGGGGCCCTTCCAAGAGACCCAGTACTTC. Translation: CASSLTGGGPFQETQYF.

The gene calls are TRBV2 and TRBJ1-1; perhaps TRBD1 as D (5 bases). V was cut by 9 bases and J by 7 bases, with 12 bases left in between. The CDR3 consists of 11 residues. The germline V gene has CDR1 SNHLY and CDR2 FYNNEI. CDR3 DNA sequence: TGTGCCAGTTCGGGGGAGGTTGAAGCTTTCTTT. This sequence encodes CASSGEVEAFF.

In DNA form, the CDR3 reads TGCAGCGTTGTATCAGATCGAAGAGGCTACACCTTC. Translation: CSVVSDRRGYTF. The chain joins TRBV29-1 to TRBJ1-2; D unclear. The CDR3 is 12 amino acids. Germline assignment: CDR1 SQVTM and CDR2 ANQGSEA. V lost 4 bases and J lost 8, with 14 bases in between.

CDR3: CASSSVGQDFFTF. As DNA, the CDR3 is TGTGCCAGCAGCTCAGTGGGACAGGATTTTTTCACCTTC. The chain links TRBV11-2 to TRBJ1-2, with 8 bases fitting TRBD1. The CDR3 has 13 amino acids. V lost 4 bases and J lost 13; bases outside the gene matches: 11. Germline V gives CDR1 SGHAT, CDR2 FQNNGV.

The sample holds one count of this clone. This chain links TRBV11-3 with TRBJ2-1; a weak D match, TRBD2 (6 bases). The germline V gene has CDR1 SGHNT and CDR2 YENEEA. The CDR3 contains 16 residues. Deletions cut 5 bases from V and 10 bases from J, with 24 bases between. The CDR3 DNA is TGTGCCAGCAGCGCCAGTTCAGTGGGGGGTGGTTCGGAGCAGTTCTTC. Translated, it gives CASSASSVGGGSEQFF.

V and J are TRBV6-1 and TRBJ2-7; 11 nucleotides line up with TRBD1. There are 14 residues in the CDR3. V dropped 6 bases and J dropped 5; count of bases not matched to a gene: 6. Germline CDR1 and CDR2: MNHNS and SASEGT. Here the CDR3 reads CASRPRTGGNEQYF. Here the CDR3 DNA reads TGTGCCAGCAGGCCTCGGACAGGGGGCAACGAGCAGTACTTC.

The CDR3 reads CASSLYWDSTTDTQYF. The CDR3 region has the DNA TGTGCCAGCAGCTTGTATTGGGACTCTACCACAGATACGCAGTATTTT. This chain links TRBV5-5 with TRBJ2-3; D is perhaps TRBD2 (6 bases). Trimming stripped 1 base from V and 2 bases from J, with 14 bases between. Per the germline V gene, CDR1 is SGHKS and CDR2 is YYEKEE (reference sequence). The CDR3 runs to 16 residues.

V is TRBV2 and J is TRBJ2-5, with D possibly matching TRBD1 (6 bases). The V gene lost 7 bases and the J gene lost 11 bases, with 11 bases spanning the gap. The CDR3 has 10 residues. Germline CDR1 and CDR2: SNHLY and FYNNEI. CDR3 DNA: TGTGCCAGCAAAGAGGGGGAGCAGTACTTC. It specifies CASKEGEQYF.

J is TRBJ2-1 and V is TRBV4-2, with TRBD2 identical over 11 bases. Germline CDR1 LGHNA, CDR2 YNFKEQ. The CDR3 has 18 residues. Trimming at V came to 2 bases and at J to 0 bases, leaving 6 bases not matched to a gene. The CDR3 DNA is TGTGCCAGCAGCCAAATTAGCGGGAGGGCCGGCTCCTACAATGAGCAGTTCTTC. Protein sequence: CASSQISGRAGSYNEQFF.

The chain is built from TRBV6-5 and TRBJ2-2; a possible D gene is TRBD1 (5 bases). CDR3 length equals 13 residues. The ends were cut back, 6 bases at V and 4 bases at J, with 9 bases in the middle. Germline V gives CDR1 MNHEY, CDR2 SVGAGI. The chain's CDR3 is CASRGPATGELFF. Here the CDR3 DNA reads TGTGCCAGCAGGGGGCCGGCCACCGGGGAGCTGTTTTTT.

V and J are TRBV5-4 and TRBJ2-3; weak D call: TRBD2 (6 bases). Germline assignment: CDR1 SGHNT and CDR2 YYREEE (reference sequence). The CDR3 runs to 16 residues. Trimming pared 5 bases from V and 4 bases from J, leaving 20 bases between. CDR3 protein: CASRSLLDYSSDTQYF. The CDR3 bases are TGTGCCAGCAGGTCCCTGCTGGACTATTCCTCAGATACGCAGTATTTT.

This clone was seen a handful of times. This sequence joins TRBV5-1 and TRBJ2-7; 11 bases line up with TRBD2. The CDR3 has 16 residues. Germline-derived CDR1 and CDR2 are SGHRS and YFSETQ. The junction had 6 bases not matched to a gene; V was cut back by 4 bases and J by 0 bases. CDR3 protein: CASSHYGTSGSYEQYF. CDR3 bases: TGCGCCAGCAGCCACTACGGGACTAGCGGCTCCTACGAGCAGTACTTC.

The count of this clone is one. CDR3: CASKNRGHIMGNQPQHF. CDR3 in DNA: TGTGCCAGCAAGAACAGGGGGCATATAATGGGCAATCAGCCCCAGCATTTT. V usage is TRBV28 and J usage is TRBJ1-5; 9 bases agree with TRBD1. CDR1 and CDR2 (germline): MDHEN, SYDVKM. The CDR3 has 17 residues. The V segment lost 7 bases and the J segment 2 bases; nucleotides outside the gene matches: 12.

This clone was observed once. The J gene is TRBJ1-2, the V gene TRBV14, with D perhaps matching TRBD1 (6 bases). Germline values: CDR1 SGHDN, CDR2 FVKESK. The CDR3 loop spans 14 amino acids. V was trimmed by 4 bases and J by 4 bases, leaving 13 bases between them. The CDR3 spells CASSPALDSYGYTF. The CDR3 DNA is TGTGCCAGCAGCCCGGCATTGGACAGCTATGGCTACACCTTC. The whole variable domain, remainder taken from reference TRBV14 and TRBJ1-2, is EAGVTQFPSHSVIEKGQTVTLRCDPISGHDNLYWYRRVMGKEIKFLLHFVKESKQDESGMPNNRFLAERTGGTYSTLKVQPAELEDSGVYFCASSPALDSYGYTFGSGTRLTVV.

The V gene is TRBV28, the J gene TRBJ1-1, with 10 nucleotides matching TRBD1. CDR3 size: 17 residues. Germline loops: CDR1 MDHEN, CDR2 SYDVKM. J lost 11 bases, V lost 4 bases, and 19 bases had no gene match. CDR3 sequence (DNA): TGTGCCAGCAGTTCTCACCCGGGACAGGGGCCTGCCCTGGGGGCTTTCTTT. Translating gives CASSSHPGQGPALGAFF.